Listed here are 26 T cell receptor beta chains from one sample, sequenced in a study of OX40 agonist ivuxolimab in advanced cancers. Clones were read by immunoSEQ multiplex PCR, and TCRdb kept only the in-frame ones, dropping some. The sample holds about 58,000 clones, roughly three quarters seen once. The material was CD4+ or CD8+ T cells sorted from blood, obtained in a trial of the OX40 agonist ivuxolimab. The source of these receptors is an adult with an advanced solid tumor such as melanoma, head and neck, liver or kidney cancer.

This chain connects TRBV29-1 to TRBJ1-5; D is perhaps TRBD1 (5 bases). The CDR3 runs to 13 residues. V was clipped by 4 bases and J by 3 bases, with 10 bases between them. The germline V gene encodes CDR1 SQVTM and CDR2 ANQGSEA. Written as DNA, the CDR3 is TGCAGCGTTGCCAGGGCTGACAATCAGCCCCAGCATTTT. This sequence encodes CSVARADNQPQHF.

The rearrangement joins TRBV5-4 to TRBJ2-2; no reliable D call. V was clipped by 0 bases and J by 5 bases, with 5 bases between them. The CDR3 extends over 13 amino acids. The germline V gene has CDR1 SGHNT and CDR2 YYREEE (reference sequence). CDR3 DNA sequence: TGTGCCAGCAGCTTGGGTCTAACCGGGGAGCTGTTTTTT. The encoded protein is CASSLGLTGELFF.

This clone was found once. The gene calls are TRBV5-1 and TRBJ2-7; 7 bases map to TRBD2. Germline assignment: CDR1 SGHRS and CDR2 YFSETQ. This CDR3 contains 13 residues. V trimming: 4 bases; J trimming: 0 bases; junction bases outside the gene matches: 1. DNA for the CDR3: TGCGCCAGCAGCCGGGACTACTCCTACGAGCAGTACTTC. This encodes CASSRDYSYEQYF.

This clone is medium-sized within its sample. The chain has TRBV2 and TRBJ2-1; 9 positions agree with TRBD2. The CDR3 contains 11 residues. In germline, CDR1 is SNHLY, CDR2 FYNNEI. J was trimmed by 15 bases and V by 7 bases; bases with no gene match: 7. The CDR3: CASTSGAIRFF. The CDR3 region has the DNA TGTGCCAGCACTAGCGGGGCGATTAGGTTCTTC.

V and J are TRBV2 and TRBJ2-3, with unresolved D. The V end was cut by 6 bases, the J end by 0 bases, with 7 bases between. The CDR3 is 13 residues long. Germline loops: CDR1 SNHLY, CDR2 FYNNEI. CDR3 DNA: TGTGCCAGCAGCGAGACTAGCACAGATACGCAGTATTTT. This gives the protein CASSETSTDTQYF.

This clone is termed medium-sized. The chain uses TRBV11-2 and TRBJ1-6; 9 positions match TRBD1. The CDR3 totals 16 residues. CDR1 is SGHAT, CDR2 FQNNGV, per germline. V shed 3 bases and J 10 bases; nucleotides not matched to a gene: 10. Here the CDR3 reads CASSLIQGARRSPLHF. The CDR3 region has the DNA TGTGCCAGCAGCTTGATACAGGGGGCCCGGAGATCACCCCTCCACTTT.

The CDR3 spells CASSLGQAVEQYF. In DNA form, the CDR3 reads TGTGCCAGCAGCCTGGGACAGGCCGTCGAGCAGTACTTC. This chain connects TRBV5-5 to TRBJ2-7; TRBD1 matches 8 bases. V shed 4 bases and J 6 bases; nucleotides not matched to a gene: 6. Germline loops: CDR1 SGHKS, CDR2 YYEKEE (reference sequence). CDR3 length equals 13 residues.

This clone was counted a few times. The chain combines TRBV5-1 with TRBJ2-1, with TRBD2 matching 13 bases. CDR1 and CDR2 (germline): SGHRS, YFSETQ. The CDR3 length is 15 residues. V dropped 4 bases and J dropped 8; count of bases not matched to a gene: 6. The chain's CDR3 is CASSAGLAGRDEQFF. Written as DNA, the CDR3 is TGCGCCAGCAGCGCGGGACTAGCGGGACGTGATGAGCAGTTCTTC.

This clone was counted only a few times. The chain is built from TRBV18 and TRBJ2-3; perhaps TRBD2 as D (5 bases). The CDR3 sequence is 16 residues long. The V end was cut by 0 bases, the J end by 3 bases, with 13 bases between. From germline, CDR1 is KGHSH and CDR2 LQKENI. DNA for the CDR3: TGTGCCAGCTCACCACCAGCTAGCCCAAGGACAGATACGCAGTATTTT. Translation: CASSPPASPRTDTQYF.

This rearrangement joins TRBV7-6 to TRBJ2-5, with 11 nucleotides matching TRBD1. The J call is in doubt because the DNA end fits TRBJ2-7 better. The CDR3 length is 17 residues. Germline lookup yields CDR1 SGHVS and CDR2 FNYEAQ. The CDR3 here is CASSAGQGASLSYEQYF. The DNA for the CDR3 is TGTGCCAGCAGCGCTGGACAGGGGGCCTCCCTCTCCTACGAGCAGTACTTC.

V usage is TRBV30 and J usage is TRBJ2-3; D not resolved. The germline V gene encodes CDR1 GTSNPN and CDR2 SVGIG (reference sequence). The CDR3 totals 15 residues. Trimming took 2 bases from V and 1 from J, leaving 13 bases between them. The DNA for the CDR3 is TGTGCCTGGAGTCTGATTGGTGGTGGCACAGATACGCAGTATTTT. Protein sequence: CAWSLIGGGTDTQYF.

The chain combines TRBV7-3 with TRBJ2-1, with 8 bases aligning to TRBD2. The CDR3 is 15 residues long. CDR1 is SGHTA and CDR2 is FQGTGA in the germline V gene. V dropped 4 bases and J dropped 7; count of bases not matched to a gene: 9. Here the CDR3 reads CASSSEGLVSNEQFF. CDR3 bases: TGTGCCAGCAGCTCAGAGGGACTAGTCTCAAATGAGCAGTTCTTC.

This sequence joins TRBV18 and TRBJ1-3; 7 nucleotides match TRBD1. J lost 0 bases, V lost 0 bases, and 11 bases had no gene match. CDR3 size: 19 residues. From germline, CDR1 is KGHSH and CDR2 LQKENI. CDR3 protein: CASSPPRQGTGNSGNTIYF. The CDR3 coding sequence is TGTGCCAGCTCACCACCGAGACAGGGAACCGGCAACTCTGGAAACACCATATATTTT.

V usage is TRBV12-5 and J usage is TRBJ2-5; D call uncertain. Trimming took 7 bases from V and 2 from J, leaving 17 bases between them. This CDR3 spans 15 amino acids. CDR1 and CDR2 (germline): LGHNT, FRNRAP. The CDR3 DNA reads as TGTGCTAGTGCCAATGGGGTTCACAGTCAAGAGACCCAGTACTTC. Protein: CASANGVHSQETQYF.

This clone was picked up a small number of times. This chain's CDR3 is CASSEGIAFF. CDR3 in DNA: TGTGCCAGCAGTGAGGGCATAGCTTTCTTT. The V call is TRBV6-1, the J call TRBJ1-1, with D uncertain. CDR3 length equals 10 residues. The V gene's germline CDR1 is MNHNS and CDR2 SASEGT. Trimming took off 3 bases at V and 10 bases at J, with 6 bases between the two ends.

The chain employs TRBV6-6 and TRBJ1-4; maybe TRBD1 (6 bases). The CDR3 runs to 15 residues. Germline assignment: CDR1 MNHNY and CDR2 SVGAGI (reference sequence). Trimming shortened V by 1 base and J by 5 bases, and 11 bases separated the two germline ends. CDR3 sequence: CASSYFAGANEKLFF. The CDR3 DNA reads TGTGCCAGCAGTTACTTCGCGGGGGCAAATGAAAAACTGTTTTTT.

The gene calls are TRBV19 and TRBJ2-2; D gene uncertain. The CDR3 consists of 14 residues. Germline-derived CDR1 and CDR2 are LNHDA and SQIVND (reference sequence). The V end was cut by 6 bases, the J end by 6 bases, with 14 bases between. CDR3 nucleotides: TGTGCCAGTAGCCCCCGCCGCAGCGCCGGGGAGCTGTTTTTT. Protein sequence: CASSPRRSAGELFF.

The chain is built from TRBV19 and TRBJ2-5; D tentatively reads TRBD1 or TRBD2 (5 bases each). The better agreement between TRBJ2-7 and the DNA end casts doubt on the J call. The CDR3 spans 16 residues. Germline V CDR1 and CDR2: LNHDA, SQIVND (reference sequence). The CDR3 bases are TGTGCCAGTAGTATAGTTCACGGGACCGCAGACTACGAGCAGTACTTC. It yields the protein CASSIVHGTADYEQYF.

J is TRBJ2-1 and V is TRBV7-9; D unresolved. Germline V gene sequence: CDR1 SEHNR, CDR2 FQNEAQ (reference sequence). CDR3 length: 12 amino acids. The V end was cut by 4 bases, the J end by 4 bases, with 5 bases between. In DNA, the CDR3 is TGTGCCAGCAGCTCACTGTACAATGAGCAGTTCTTC. As protein: CASSSLYNEQFF. Full variable domain (outside the CDR3, taken from reference TRBV7-9 and TRBJ2-1): DTGVSQNPRHKITKRGQNVTFRCDPISEHNRLYWYRQTLGQGPEFLTYFQNEAQLEKSRLLSDRFSAERPKGSFSTLEIQRTEQGDSAMYLCASSSLYNEQFFGPGTRLTVL.

The rearrangement joins TRBV10-2 to TRBJ1-2; D is undetermined. The CDR3 has 14 amino acids. Germline-derived CDR1 and CDR2 are WSHSY and SAAADI. V was trimmed by 0 bases and J by 8 bases, leaving 13 bases between them. The CDR3 is CASSESGRVKGYTF. CDR3 coding DNA: TGCGCCAGCAGTGAGTCGGGTCGAGTCAAAGGCTACACCTTC.

The rearrangement uses TRBV30 and TRBJ2-1; perhaps TRBD1 as D (5 bases). CDR1 GTSNPN and CDR2 SVGIG come from the germline V gene (reference sequence). The V gene lost 4 bases and the J gene lost 3 bases, with 13 bases spanning the gap. CDR3 length equals 14 residues. The DNA of the CDR3 is TGTGCCTGGAAGGGCAGGGCGAACTACAATGAGCAGTTCTTC. It encodes CAWKGRANYNEQFF.

This chain connects TRBV5-4 to TRBJ2-3; D gene unclear. Germline V gene data show CDR1 as SGHNT and CDR2 as YYREEE (reference sequence). Trimming removed 0 bases at V and 0 bases at J, with 14 bases between. This CDR3 spans 17 amino acids. The CDR3 spells CASSLVDWPSSTDTQYF. CDR3 DNA sequence: TGTGCCAGCAGCTTGGTTGATTGGCCGTCAAGCACAGATACGCAGTATTTT.

The gene calls are TRBV4-1 and TRBJ1-1; 10 bases match TRBD1. Germline CDR1 is MGHRA and CDR2 is YSYEKL. The trim removed 1 base at V and 0 bases at J, leaving 5 bases unmatched. This CDR3 is built from 17 residues. As DNA, the CDR3 is TGCGCCAGCAGCCAAGCGGGACAGGGGATCATGAACACTGAAGCTTTCTTT. It is translated as CASSQAGQGIMNTEAFF.

The chain carries TRBV4-1 and TRBJ1-2; TRBD1 matches 7 bases. The germline V gene encodes CDR1 MGHRA and CDR2 YSYEKL. This CDR3 contains 17 residues. The V and J ends lost 4 bases and 1 base, in that order; junction bases with no gene match: 12. The CDR3 nucleotides read TGCGCCAGCAGCCCCCGGCCACCAGGGGGAGATAACTATGGCTACACCTTC. This translates into CASSPRPPGGDNYGYTF.

V is TRBV11-2 and J is TRBJ2-1, with TRBD1 as a possible D gene (6 bases). V shed 3 bases and J shed 5 bases, with 14 bases lying between them. Germline CDR1 SGHAT, CDR2 FQNNGV. This CDR3 is built from 15 residues. The CDR3 loop is CASSLLTGRDNEQFF. The CDR3 bases are TGTGCCAGCAGCTTGTTGACAGGACGGGACAATGAGCAGTTCTTC. Supplemented by reference TRBV11-2 and TRBJ2-1, the full variable domain reads EAGVAQSPRYKIIEKRQSVAFWCNPISGHATLYWYQQILGQGPKLLIQFQNNGVVDDSQLPKDRFSAERLKGVDSTLKIQPAKLEDSAVYLCASSLLTGRDNEQFFGPGTRLTVL.

V gene TRBV4-1 combines with J gene TRBJ2-5, with D perhaps assigned TRBD1 or TRBD2 (6 bases each). The germline V and J ends were trimmed by 4 bases and 5 bases, with 26 bases remaining between them. This CDR3 region has 18 residues. Germline assignment: CDR1 MGHRA and CDR2 YSYEKL. The CDR3 bases are TGCGCCAGCAGCCGACAAAATCGATTCGGAGGGGGACGGGAGACCCAGTACTTC. Its translation: CASSRQNRFGGGRETQYF.